The 13 T cell receptor beta chains below were found in one sample sequenced in a study of lymphopenia after photon versus proton radiotherapy. Some clones are missing from TCRdb's copy, which holds only in-frame ones; the method was immunoSEQ multiplex PCR. Among about 83,000 clones listed, about 86% were seen once. The sample was peripheral blood, taken from a patient treated with proton-based radiotherapy. These receptor sequences come from a man in his fifties or sixties with pancreatic cancer.

The gene calls are TRBV6-1 and TRBJ1-5; maybe TRBD1 (5 bases). Trimming pared 4 bases from V and 9 bases from J, leaving 16 bases between. The CDR3 runs to 14 residues. CDR1 is MNHNS and CDR2 is SASEGT in the germline V gene. As DNA, the CDR3 is TGTGCCAGCAGTGCGTTCCAGGGCTCTGGGCCCCAGCATTTT. Amino acid sequence: CASSAFQGSGPQHF.

The chain employs TRBV19 and TRBJ2-5; TRBD1 matches at 8 bases. V trimming: 6 bases; J trimming: 1 base; junction bases outside the gene matches: 4. Germline assignment: CDR1 LNHDA and CDR2 SQIVND (reference sequence). The CDR3 totals 14 residues. The CDR3 DNA reads as TGTGCCAGTAGGACCACAGGGGGCCAAGAGACCCAGTACTTC. Amino acids: CASRTTGGQETQYF.

The V call is TRBV28, the J call TRBJ2-5; 10 positions match TRBD2. J lost 3 bases, V lost 1 base, and 14 bases had no gene match. The CDR3 is made up of 19 amino acids. Germline values: CDR1 MDHEN, CDR2 SYDVKM. CDR3 DNA sequence: TGTGCCAGCAGTTTATACCCCTCCCCTAGCGGGAGTTGGGAAGAGACCCAGTACTTC. Translation: CASSLYPSPSGSWEETQYF.

This clone was seen only once. The chain recombines TRBV7-6 with TRBJ1-4, with D perhaps matching TRBD1 (6 bases). CDR3 length equals 12 residues. The V and J ends lost 3 bases and 13 bases respectively, with 12 bases between them. CDR1 and CDR2 (germline): SGHVS, FNYEAQ. The CDR3 region is CASSFRGGTLFF. The CDR3 nucleotides read TGTGCCAGCAGCTTCCGAGGGGGAACACTGTTTTTT.

CDR3 loop: CSVGTRDRSYEQYF. CDR3 in DNA: TGCAGCGTTGGAACCAGGGACAGGTCCTACGAGCAGTACTTC. The J gene is TRBJ2-7, the V gene TRBV29-1; TRBD1 matches at 8 bases. After removal of 4 bases from V and 1 base from J, the junction contained 6 bases not matched to a gene. The CDR3 spans 14 residues. Germline lookup yields CDR1 SQVTM and CDR2 ANQGSEA.

The chain links TRBV5-1 to TRBJ2-1; the D gene is possibly TRBD2 (5 bases). Trimming removed 2 bases at V and 6 bases at J, with 21 bases between. The CDR3 has 17 amino acids. Per germline, CDR1 SGHRS and CDR2 YFSETQ. CDR3 sequence reads: CASSFAGLPRVGNEQFF. The CDR3 DNA reads TGCGCCAGCAGCTTTGCCGGACTTCCCCGGGTAGGCAATGAGCAGTTCTTC.

V and J are TRBV21-1 and TRBJ1-5; the table assigns TRBD1, which was not confirmed against the DNA. TRBV21-1 is shown as a pseudogene. There are 22 residues in the CDR3. The CDR3 DNA sequence: TGTGCCAGCAGCAAAAAAGTAGGCCAAGAGTGGGGCCGACTGGAGAGGCAACAGCCCCAGCATTTT. Amino acid sequence: CASSKKVGQEWGRLERQQPQHF.

The chain is built from TRBV6-5 and TRBJ2-7; TRBD2 agrees at 10 bases. Unmatched junction bases numbered 7, after V lost 0 bases and J lost 5 bases. Germline V gives CDR1 MNHEY, CDR2 SVGAGI. The CDR3 is made up of 16 amino acids. The CDR3 protein is CASSYSRGLAGDEQYF. In DNA form, the CDR3 reads TGTGCCAGCAGTTACTCGAGAGGTCTAGCGGGAGACGAGCAGTACTTC.

This chain uses TRBV2 with TRBJ2-3, with D hard to call. The CDR3 sequence is 11 residues long. Germline lookup yields CDR1 SNHLY and CDR2 FYNNEI. Trimming removed 7 bases at V and 6 bases at J, with 8 bases between. CDR3 sequence reads: CASTERDTQYF. The CDR3 DNA reads as TGTGCCAGCACCGAAAGGGATACGCAGTATTTT.

V is TRBV27 and J is TRBJ1-5; D gene ambiguous. CDR1 and CDR2 (germline): MNHEY, SMNVEV (reference sequence). CDR3 length: 13 amino acids. V lost 5 bases and J lost 9, with 14 bases in between. In nucleotides, the CDR3 is TGTGCCAGCAGTCCCTACGGGATCCCGCCCCAGCATTTT. Amino acids: CASSPYGIPPQHF.

This chain uses TRBV18 with TRBJ2-3; D gene unclear. V was trimmed by 2 bases and J by 6 bases, leaving 9 bases between them. The germline V gene encodes CDR1 KGHSH and CDR2 LQKENI. The CDR3 is 13 amino acids. CDR3 bases: TGTGCCAGCTCACCAACGTTACTGGATACGCAGTATTTT. The encoded protein is CASSPTLLDTQYF.

The rearrangement joins TRBV6-1 to TRBJ1-5; 8 nucleotides line up with TRBD1. In germline, CDR1 is MNHNS, CDR2 SASEGT. This CDR3 has 14 residues. J gave up 5 bases and V 7 bases, and 7 bases lay outside the gene matches. CDR3 region: CASTTGTGYQPQHF. CDR3 nucleotide sequence: TGTGCCAGCACGACCGGGACAGGATATCAGCCCCAGCATTTT.

V usage is TRBV7-9 and J usage is TRBJ2-3, with D perhaps matching TRBD1 (6 bases). The germline V and J ends were trimmed by 8 bases and 1 base, with 7 bases remaining between them. Germline V gene sequence: CDR1 SEHNR, CDR2 FQNEAQ (reference sequence). The CDR3 is 12 amino acids. The CDR3 sequence: CASSGGTDTQYF. In DNA form, the CDR3 reads TGTGCCAGCTCAGGGGGCACAGATACGCAGTATTTT.